Listed below are T cell receptor beta chains from one sample, sequenced in a study of blood T cells in healthy people across ages. Via MiXCR, TCRdb re-called the 5' RACE reads, giving one row per CDR3 protein. The profile covers about 800,000 distinct CDR3 sequences, with about 42% appearing a single time and around 18% taken by the ten largest. Sequenced: blood. The source is an elderly man in good health. Both conserved end residues are part of each CDR3. Fields, in order: V gene, J gene, CDR3 protein.

v_call: TRBV2
j_call: TRBJ1-4
cdr3_aa: CASSQRQGPNEKLFF

v_call: TRBV29-1
j_call: TRBJ2-6
cdr3_aa: CSVATDGANVLTF

v_call: TRBV20-1
j_call: TRBJ2-1
cdr3_aa: CSAIRGTDPSSYNEQFF

v_call: TRBV7-3
j_call: TRBJ2-7
cdr3_aa: CASSLTPGYEQYF

v_call: TRBV12-3/TRBV12-4
j_call: TRBJ2-1
cdr3_aa: CAGSRTVDNEQFF

v_call: TRBV20-1
j_call: TRBJ2-3
cdr3_aa: CNARDHRGLSTDTQYF

v_call: TRBV7-3
j_call: TRBJ1-1
cdr3_aa: CASSLIAGANTEAFF

v_call: TRBV11-2
j_call: TRBJ2-1
cdr3_aa: CASSLGLAGEAVEQFF

v_call: TRBV29-1
j_call: TRBJ2-5
cdr3_aa: CSAGQETQYF

v_call: TRBV20-1
j_call: TRBJ1-1
cdr3_aa: CSATPNTEAFF

v_call: TRBV29-1
j_call: TRBJ2-1
cdr3_aa: CMAAGISYNEQFF

v_call: TRBV11-3
j_call: TRBJ1-1
cdr3_aa: CASSLPTGGVTEAFF

v_call: TRBV29-1
j_call: TRBJ1-5
cdr3_aa: CSVVGPDSNQPQHF

v_call: TRBV7-9
j_call: TRBJ2-2
cdr3_aa: CASSPSETGELFF

v_call: TRBV6-6
j_call: TRBJ1-2
cdr3_aa: CASREGTVLFGYTF

v_call: TRBV20-1
j_call: TRBJ1-2
cdr3_aa: CSARVSQGAGYTF

v_call: TRBV20-1
j_call: TRBJ2-1
cdr3_aa: CSARRLAGVNEQFF

v_call: TRBV7-6
j_call: TRBJ2-1
cdr3_aa: CASSLAGQGEETQFF

v_call: TRBV5-1
j_call: TRBJ2-1
cdr3_aa: CASSGGTSNYNEQFF

v_call: TRBV28
j_call: TRBJ2-7
cdr3_aa: CANIDLAGLAYEQYF

v_call: TRBV28
j_call: TRBJ1-2
cdr3_aa: CASSQNYGYTF

v_call: TRBV7-9
j_call: TRBJ2-5
cdr3_aa: CASSSNEAKGQETQYF

v_call: TRBV29-1
j_call: TRBJ1-1
cdr3_aa: CSVETGDNTEAFF

v_call: TRBV7-2
j_call: TRBJ2-1
cdr3_aa: CASSLGLGVSNEQFF

v_call: TRBV6-6
j_call: TRBJ2-1
cdr3_aa: CASSYSRDSGNEQFF

v_call: TRBV27
j_call: TRBJ1-1
cdr3_aa: CASSFRRSLGSTEAFF

v_call: TRBV12-3/TRBV12-4
j_call: TRBJ2-5
cdr3_aa: CASSLGTSHQETQYF

v_call: TRBV20-1
j_call: TRBJ2-1
cdr3_aa: CSARDPGLAYEQFF

v_call: TRBV3-1
j_call: TRBJ2-7
cdr3_aa: CASSQDASVYEQYF

v_call: TRBV5-1
j_call: TRBJ2-5
cdr3_aa: CASSLDGRSQETQYF

v_call: TRBV5-6
j_call: TRBJ1-5
cdr3_aa: CASSLAGVDQPQHF

v_call: TRBV20-1
j_call: TRBJ2-1
cdr3_aa: CSAPGAGALGDNEQFF

v_call: TRBV6-6
j_call: TRBJ2-5
cdr3_aa: CASFSIAGVGEETQYF

v_call: TRBV4-3
j_call: TRBJ1-1
cdr3_aa: CASSREAGLNTEAFF

v_call: TRBV7-2
j_call: TRBJ2-5
cdr3_aa: CASSSTSGGLGEQYF

v_call: TRBV4-3
j_call: TRBJ2-3
cdr3_aa: CASSQVGDLGTDTQYF

v_call: TRBV27
j_call: TRBJ1-1
cdr3_aa: CASSFFRSHTEAFF

v_call: TRBV12-3/TRBV12-4
j_call: TRBJ2-3
cdr3_aa: CASSHPTGVDTQYF

v_call: TRBV7-2
j_call: TRBJ1-1
cdr3_aa: CASSLLERTEAFF

v_call: TRBV29-1
j_call: TRBJ2-5
cdr3_aa: CSVATSGGIGTQYF

v_call: TRBV28
j_call: TRBJ2-2
cdr3_aa: CASSPLGLPLAGELFF

v_call: TRBV3-1
j_call: TRBJ1-2
cdr3_aa: CASSHNRNYGYTF

v_call: TRBV7-2
j_call: TRBJ1-2
cdr3_aa: CASSVAGEAYGYTF